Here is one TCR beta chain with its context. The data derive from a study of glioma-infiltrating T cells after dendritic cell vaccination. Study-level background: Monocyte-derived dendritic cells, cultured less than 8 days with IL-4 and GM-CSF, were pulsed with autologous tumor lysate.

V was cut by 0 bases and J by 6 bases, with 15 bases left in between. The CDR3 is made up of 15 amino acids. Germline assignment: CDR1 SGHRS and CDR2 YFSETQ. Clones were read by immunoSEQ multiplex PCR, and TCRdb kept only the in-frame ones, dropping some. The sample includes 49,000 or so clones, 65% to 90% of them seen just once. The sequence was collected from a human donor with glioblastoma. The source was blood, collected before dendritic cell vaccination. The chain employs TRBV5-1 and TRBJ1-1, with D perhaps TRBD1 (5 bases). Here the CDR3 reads CASSLDRGVRAEAFF. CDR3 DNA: TGCGCCAGCAGCTTGGATCGGGGGGTTCGAGCTGAAGCTTTCTTT.